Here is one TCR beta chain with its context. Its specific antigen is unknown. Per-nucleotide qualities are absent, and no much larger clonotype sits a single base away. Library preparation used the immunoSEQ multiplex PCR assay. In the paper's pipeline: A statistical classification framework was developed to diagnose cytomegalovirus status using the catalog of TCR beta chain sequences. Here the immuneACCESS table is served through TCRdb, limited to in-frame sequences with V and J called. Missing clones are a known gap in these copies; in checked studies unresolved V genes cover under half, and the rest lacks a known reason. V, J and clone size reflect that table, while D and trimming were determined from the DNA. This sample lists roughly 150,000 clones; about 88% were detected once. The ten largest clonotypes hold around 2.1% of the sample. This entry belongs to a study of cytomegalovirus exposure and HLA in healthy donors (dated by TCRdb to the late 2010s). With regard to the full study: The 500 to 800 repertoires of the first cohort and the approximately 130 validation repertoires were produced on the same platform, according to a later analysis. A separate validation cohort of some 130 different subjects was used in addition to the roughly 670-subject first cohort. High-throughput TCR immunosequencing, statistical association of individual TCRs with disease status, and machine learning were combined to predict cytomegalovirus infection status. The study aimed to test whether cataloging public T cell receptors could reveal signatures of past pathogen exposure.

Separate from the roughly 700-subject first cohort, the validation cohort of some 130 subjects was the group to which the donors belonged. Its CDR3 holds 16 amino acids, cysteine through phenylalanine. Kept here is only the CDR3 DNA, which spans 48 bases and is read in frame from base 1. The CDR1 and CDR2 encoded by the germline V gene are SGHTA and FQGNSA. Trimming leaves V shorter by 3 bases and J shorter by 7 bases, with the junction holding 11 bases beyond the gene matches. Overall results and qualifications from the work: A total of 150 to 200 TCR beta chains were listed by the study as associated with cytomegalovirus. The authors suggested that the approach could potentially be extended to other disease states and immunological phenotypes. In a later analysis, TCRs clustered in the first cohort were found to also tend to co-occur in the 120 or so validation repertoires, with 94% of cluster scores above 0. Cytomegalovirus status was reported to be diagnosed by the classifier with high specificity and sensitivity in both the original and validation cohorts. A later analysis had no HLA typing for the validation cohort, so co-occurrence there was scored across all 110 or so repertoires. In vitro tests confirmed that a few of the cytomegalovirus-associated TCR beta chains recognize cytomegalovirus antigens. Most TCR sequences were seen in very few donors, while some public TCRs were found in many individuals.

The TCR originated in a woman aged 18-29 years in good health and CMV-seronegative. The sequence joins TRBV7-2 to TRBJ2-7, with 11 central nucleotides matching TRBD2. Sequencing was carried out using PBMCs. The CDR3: CASSFERSGRAGEQYF. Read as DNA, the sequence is TGTGCCAGCAGCTTTGAACGTAGCGGGAGGGCCGGGGAGCAGTACTTC.